This T cell receptor (beta chain) comes out of a study of OX40 agonist ivuxolimab in advanced cancers. About the study as a whole: Ivuxolimab was a fully human IgG2 agonistic monoclonal antibody targeting the costimulatory receptor OX40 (CD134). Intravenous ivuxolimab was administered to patients every 2 weeks at six dose levels: 0.01, 0.1, 0.3, 1.5, 3 and 10 mg/kg. Among the approximately 54 dose-escalation patients, about 19 had hepatocellular carcinoma, 15 or so melanoma, 9 renal cell carcinoma and 9 head and neck cancer. A male proportion of almost 85% and a mean age of 60 years, ranging from 23 to 79, were recorded for the dose-escalation cohort. Patients were allowed to have had prior anti-PD-1, anti-PD-L1 or anti-CTLA-4 therapy, and 40% to 45% of the dose-escalation patients had previously received checkpoint inhibitors. Partial responses occurred in three dose-escalation patients: two with cutaneous melanoma and one with hepatocellular carcinoma. Peripheral TCRbeta sequencing was intended to test whether TCR sequence diversity was altered and clonal T-cell expansion was caused by ivuxolimab. The monotherapy dose-escalation portion (N of about 52 patients) of the phase I ivuxolimab trial is reported in the paper. General study outcomes and caveats: In the 0.1-3.0 mg/kg groups, partial responders were among the patients with the lowest normalized peripheral clonal expansion, particularly in CD8+ T cells. At doses from 0.1 to 3.0 mg/kg, clonal expansion was seen in both CD4+ and CD8+ blood T cells between baseline and week 6. The antigen specificity of the clonally expanded peripheral T cells was not determined. Low levels of normalized T-cell clonal expansion were also seen in some patients who did not respond. After ivuxolimab, expanded clones were on average more numerous among CD8+ T cells than among CD4+ T cells.

The junction shows trimming of 2 bases on V and 4 bases on J, plus 14 bases between the germline ends. CDR1 and CDR2 were assigned from the germline V gene as SQVTM and ANQGSEA. The CDR3 holds 14 amino acids from the cysteine to the phenylalanine. Only the CDR3 part of the read is kept: 42 bases, read in frame from the first base. In its sample, this clone comes out as medium-sized (0.01 to 0.1%). Its antigen target is currently unknown. Nothing much larger sits one base from this clone, and base qualities are not available. To sequence the TCRbeta CDR3 region, genomic DNA was isolated from the sorted cells. The immunoSEQ Assay was used for sequencing of TCRbeta CDR3 regions. The source is immuneACCESS, and TCRdb retained only in-frame sequences with V and J called. Part of the clones is not carried over; for the studies checked, unresolved V genes explain less than half of this, and the remainder is unexplained. The table for this sample lists tens of thousands of clones; around nine tenths of them were counted only once. Approximately 4.3% of the sample is taken by the ten largest.

The trial excluded patients who had a history of autoimmune disease or who were on systemic immunosuppression. Peripheral blood for TCR sequencing was collected from all dose cohorts at baseline, on cycle 4 day 1, and on cycle 7 day 1. Samples were obtained from an open-label, multicenter, first-in-human phase I dose-escalation trial of ivuxolimab. The trial enrolled adults with locally advanced or metastatic head and neck squamous cell, hepatocellular, melanoma or renal cell carcinoma. CD4+ and CD8+ T cells were sorted separately from peripheral blood before TCR sequencing. The chain uses TRBV29-1 and TRBJ1-2; TRBD1 is perhaps the D gene, given 5 matching bases. This material consisted of CD4+ or CD8+ T cells sorted from blood, taken in a trial of the OX40 agonist ivuxolimab. This TCR was sampled from an adult with an advanced solid tumor such as melanoma, head and neck, liver or kidney cancer. CDR3 reads: CSVELVGAGYGYTF. The DNA sequence is TGCAGCGTTGAATTGGTAGGGGCTGGCTATGGCTACACCTTC.